This T cell receptor beta chain stems from a study of T cell repertoires in aging, cancer and after chemotherapy. Germline V lookup: CDR1 MNHNS, CDR2 SASEGT. This CDR3 spans 14 amino acids. Trimming cost V 6 bases and J 1 base, with 10 bases left between them. Amplification of TCR beta used genomic DNA extracted from peripheral blood. Broader study findings: Across the chemotherapy interval, each cancer cohort showed higher median generation probability, suggesting thymic rebound.

Comment on this clonotype: Antigen: not known.

Multiplex touch-down PCR with TRB-A/B primers amplified rearranged V-D-J TRB sequences. MiXCR was run by TCRdb on the multiplex PCR reads, yielding one entry per CDR3 protein. The sample lists fewer than 3,000 distinct CDR3 sequences, roughly 40% occurring once. The sequenced material came from blood. The sequence was collected from a human donor with a blood cancer. The V and J genes are TRBV6-1 and TRBJ1-5; D is perhaps TRBD1 (6 bases). This CDR3 reads CASSLDRSNQPQHF. The CDR3 bases are TGTGCCAGCAGCCTAGACAGGAGCAATCAGCCCCAGCATTTT.